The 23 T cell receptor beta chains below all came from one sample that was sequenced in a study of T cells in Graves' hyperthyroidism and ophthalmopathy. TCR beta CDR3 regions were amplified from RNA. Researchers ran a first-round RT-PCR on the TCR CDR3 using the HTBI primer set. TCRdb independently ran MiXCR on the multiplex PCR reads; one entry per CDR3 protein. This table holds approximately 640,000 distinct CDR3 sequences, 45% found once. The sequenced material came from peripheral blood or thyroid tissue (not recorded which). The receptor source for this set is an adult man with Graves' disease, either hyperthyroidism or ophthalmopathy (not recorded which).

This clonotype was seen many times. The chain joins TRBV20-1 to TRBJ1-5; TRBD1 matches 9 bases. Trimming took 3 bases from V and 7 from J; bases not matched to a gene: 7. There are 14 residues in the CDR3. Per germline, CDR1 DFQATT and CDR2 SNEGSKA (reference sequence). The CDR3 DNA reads TGCAGTGCTAGCAGGGGACAGGGTGTGCAGCCCCAGCATTTT. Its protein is CSASRGQGVQPQHF.

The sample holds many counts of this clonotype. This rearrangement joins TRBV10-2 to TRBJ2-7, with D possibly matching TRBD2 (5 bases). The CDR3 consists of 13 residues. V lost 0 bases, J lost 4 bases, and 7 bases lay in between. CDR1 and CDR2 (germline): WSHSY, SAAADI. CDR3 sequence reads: CASSESEVYEQYF. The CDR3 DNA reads TGCGCCAGCAGTGAGTCGGAGGTTTACGAGCAGTACTTC.

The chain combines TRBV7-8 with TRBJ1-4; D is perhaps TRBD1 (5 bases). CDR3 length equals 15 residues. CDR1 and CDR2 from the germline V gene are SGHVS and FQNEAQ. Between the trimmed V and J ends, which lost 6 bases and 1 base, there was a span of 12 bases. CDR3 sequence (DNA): TGTGCCAGCAGTCAAGATAGGGGAACTAATGAAAAACTGTTTTTT. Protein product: CASSQDRGTNEKLFF.

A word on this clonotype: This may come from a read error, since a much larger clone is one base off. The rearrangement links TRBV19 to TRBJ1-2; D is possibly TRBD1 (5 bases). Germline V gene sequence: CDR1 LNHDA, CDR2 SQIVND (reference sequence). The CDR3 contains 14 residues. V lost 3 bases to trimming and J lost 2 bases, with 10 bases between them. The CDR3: CASSIPQANYGYTF. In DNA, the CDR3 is TGTGCCAGTAGTATCCCACAGGCGAACTATGGCTACACCTTC.

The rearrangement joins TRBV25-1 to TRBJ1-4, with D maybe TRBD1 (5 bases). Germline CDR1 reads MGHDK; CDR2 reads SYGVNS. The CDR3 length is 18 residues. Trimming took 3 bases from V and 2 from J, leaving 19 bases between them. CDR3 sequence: CASSDSTGGSRTNEKLFF. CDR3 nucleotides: TGTGCCAGCAGTGACTCTACCGGGGGAAGTCGGACTAATGAAAAACTGTTTTTT.

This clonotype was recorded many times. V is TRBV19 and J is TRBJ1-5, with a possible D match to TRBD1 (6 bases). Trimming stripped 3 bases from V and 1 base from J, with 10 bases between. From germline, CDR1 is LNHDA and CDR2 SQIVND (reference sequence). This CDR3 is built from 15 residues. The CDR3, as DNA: TGTGCCAGTAGTATCCGGACAGTGAGCAATCAGCCCCAGCATTTT. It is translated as CASSIRTVSNQPQHF.

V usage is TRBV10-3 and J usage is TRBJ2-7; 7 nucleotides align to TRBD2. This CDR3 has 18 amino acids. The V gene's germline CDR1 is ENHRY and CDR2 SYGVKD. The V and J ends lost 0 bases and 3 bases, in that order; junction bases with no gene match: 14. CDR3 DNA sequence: TGTGCCATCAGTGAGTCGATGGGGGGGGAGAGGGTCGGCTACGAGCAGTACTTC. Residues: CAISESMGGERVGYEQYF.

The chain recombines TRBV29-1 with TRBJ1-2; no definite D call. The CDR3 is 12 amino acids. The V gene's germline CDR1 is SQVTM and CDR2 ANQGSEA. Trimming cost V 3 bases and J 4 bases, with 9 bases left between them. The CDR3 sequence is CSVEGSGYGYTF. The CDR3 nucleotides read TGCAGCGTTGAGGGTTCGGGCTATGGCTACACCTTC.

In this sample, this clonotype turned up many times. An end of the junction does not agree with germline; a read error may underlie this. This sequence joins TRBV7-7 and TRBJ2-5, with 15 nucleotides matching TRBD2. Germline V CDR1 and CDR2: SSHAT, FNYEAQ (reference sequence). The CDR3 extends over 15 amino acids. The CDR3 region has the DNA TGTGCTAGCAGCTGGACTAGCGGGAGGGGAGAGACCCAGTACTTC. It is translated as CASSWTSGRGETQYF.

The CDR3 DNA reads TGTGCCACCAGCGGGGGTACTGACAGGGATAATTCACCCCTCCACTTT. Its translation: CATSGGTDRDNSPLHF. The chain is built from TRBV15 and TRBJ1-6; 7 bases map to TRBD1. There are 16 residues in the CDR3. Germline loops: CDR1 LNHNV, CDR2 YYDKDF (reference sequence). V trimming: 5 bases; J trimming: 5 bases; junction bases outside the gene matches: 9.

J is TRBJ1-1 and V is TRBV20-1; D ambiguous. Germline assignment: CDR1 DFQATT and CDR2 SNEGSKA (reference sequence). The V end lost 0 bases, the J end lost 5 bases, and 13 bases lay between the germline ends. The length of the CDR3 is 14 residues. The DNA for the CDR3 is TGCAGTGCTAGAGATCCCGTGGGCCGAACTGAAGCTTTCTTT. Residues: CSARDPVGRTEAFF.

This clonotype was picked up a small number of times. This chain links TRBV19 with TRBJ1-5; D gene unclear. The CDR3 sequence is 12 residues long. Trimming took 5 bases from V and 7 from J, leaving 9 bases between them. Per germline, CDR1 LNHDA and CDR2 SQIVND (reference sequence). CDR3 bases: TGTGCCAGTAGTCCGGGTGACCAGCCCCAGCATTTT. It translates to CASSPGDQPQHF.

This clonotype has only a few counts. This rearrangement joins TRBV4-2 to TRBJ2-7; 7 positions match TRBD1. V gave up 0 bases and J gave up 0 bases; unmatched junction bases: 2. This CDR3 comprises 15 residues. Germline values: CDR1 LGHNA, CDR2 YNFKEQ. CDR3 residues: CASSQDGTDSYEQYF. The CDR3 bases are TGTGCCAGCAGCCAAGATGGGACAGACTCCTACGAGCAGTACTTC.

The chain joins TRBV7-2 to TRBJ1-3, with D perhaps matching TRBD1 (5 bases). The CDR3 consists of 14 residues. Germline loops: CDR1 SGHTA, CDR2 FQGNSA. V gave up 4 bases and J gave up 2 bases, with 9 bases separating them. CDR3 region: CASSSGTPGNTIYF. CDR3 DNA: TGTGCCAGCAGCTCCGGGACTCCTGGAAACACCATATATTTT.

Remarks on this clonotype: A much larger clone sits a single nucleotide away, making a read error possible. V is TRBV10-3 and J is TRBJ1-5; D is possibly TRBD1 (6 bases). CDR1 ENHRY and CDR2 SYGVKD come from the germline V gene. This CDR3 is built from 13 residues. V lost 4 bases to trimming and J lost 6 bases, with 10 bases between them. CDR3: CAISVGGSQPQHF. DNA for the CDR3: TGTGCCATCAGTGTTGGGGGCAGTCAGCCCCAGCATTTT.

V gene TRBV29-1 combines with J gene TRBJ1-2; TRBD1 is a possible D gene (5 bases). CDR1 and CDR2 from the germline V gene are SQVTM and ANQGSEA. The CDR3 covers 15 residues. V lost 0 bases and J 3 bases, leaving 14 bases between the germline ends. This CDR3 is CSVEEGRGVDYGYTF. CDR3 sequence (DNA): TGCAGCGTTGAAGAGGGACGGGGGGTAGACTATGGCTACACCTTC.

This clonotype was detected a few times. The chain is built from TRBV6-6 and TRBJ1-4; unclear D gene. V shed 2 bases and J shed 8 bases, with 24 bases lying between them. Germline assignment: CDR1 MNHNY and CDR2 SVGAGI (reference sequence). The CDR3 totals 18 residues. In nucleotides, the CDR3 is TGTGCCAGCAGTTACACACCATCGTTAGTTGCCCCCGACGAAAAACTGTTTTTT. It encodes CASSYTPSLVAPDEKLFF.

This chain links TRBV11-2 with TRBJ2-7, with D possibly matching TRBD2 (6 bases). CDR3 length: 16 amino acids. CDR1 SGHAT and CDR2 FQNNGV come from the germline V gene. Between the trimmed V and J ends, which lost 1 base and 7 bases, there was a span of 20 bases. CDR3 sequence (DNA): TGTGCCAGCAGCTTAGGTCGCGGGACGGGCTCCGAGGAGCAGTACTTC. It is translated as CASSLGRGTGSEEQYF.

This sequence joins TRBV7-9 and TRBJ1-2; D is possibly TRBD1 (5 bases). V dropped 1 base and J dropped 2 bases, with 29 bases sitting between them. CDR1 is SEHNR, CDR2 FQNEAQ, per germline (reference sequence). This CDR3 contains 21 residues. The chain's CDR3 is CASSLVGGTAANPTMNYGYTF. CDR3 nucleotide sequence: TGTGCCAGCAGCTTAGTGGGGGGAACGGCCGCTAATCCGACCATGAACTATGGCTACACCTTC.

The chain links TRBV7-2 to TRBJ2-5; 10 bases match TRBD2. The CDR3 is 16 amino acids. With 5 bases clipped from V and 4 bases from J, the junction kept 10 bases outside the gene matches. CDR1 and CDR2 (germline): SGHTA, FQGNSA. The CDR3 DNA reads TGTGCCAGCAGCCTGCCGGCTAGCGGGGGTCGAGAGACCCAGTACTTC. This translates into CASSLPASGGRETQYF. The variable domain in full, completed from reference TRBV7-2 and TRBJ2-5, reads GAGVSQSPSNKVTEKGKDVELRCDPISGHTALYWYRQSLGQGLEFLIYFQGNSAPDKSGLPSDRFSAERTGGSVSTLTIQRTQQEDSAVYLCASSLPASGGRETQYFGPGTRLLVL.

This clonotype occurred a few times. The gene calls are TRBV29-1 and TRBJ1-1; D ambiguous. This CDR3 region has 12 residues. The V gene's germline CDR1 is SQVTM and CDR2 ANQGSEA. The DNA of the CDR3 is TGCAGTGTACGGGATGCGGGGACTGAAGCTTTCTTT. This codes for CSVRDAGTEAFF.

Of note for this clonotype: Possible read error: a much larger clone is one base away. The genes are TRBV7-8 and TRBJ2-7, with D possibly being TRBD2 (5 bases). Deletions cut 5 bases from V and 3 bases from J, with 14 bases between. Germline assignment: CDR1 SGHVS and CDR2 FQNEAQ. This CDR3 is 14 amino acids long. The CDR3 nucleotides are TGTGCCAGCAGCCCAGACTACCGAGTCTACGAGCAGTACTTC. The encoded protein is CASSPDYRVYEQYF.

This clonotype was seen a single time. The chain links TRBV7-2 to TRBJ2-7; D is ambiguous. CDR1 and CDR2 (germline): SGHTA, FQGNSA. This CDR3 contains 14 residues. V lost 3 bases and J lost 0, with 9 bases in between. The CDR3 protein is CASSFQESSYEQYF. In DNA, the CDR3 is TGTGCCAGCAGCTTTCAGGAGAGCTCCTACGAGCAGTACTTC.